The 30 T cell receptor beta chains listed next were all sequenced from one sample in a study of prognosis after radiotherapy for stage I lung cancer. The study amplified the TCR beta CDR3 region from genomic DNA. This amplification was carried out by two rounds of multiplex PCR. With primers specific to each TRBV and TRBJ gene, the first-round PCR was performed. TCRdb recomputed calls from the multiplex PCR reads with MiXCR, one row per CDR3 protein. Here the sample spans 30,000 to 40,000 distinct CDR3 sequences, 25% to 40% being singletons. Source: PBMCs, taken before or after stereotactic body radiation therapy (not recorded which). The receptors shown here come from a donor aged 50 or older with non-small cell lung cancer.

CDR3 nucleotides: TGTGCCAGTACCCCACTTGGGGGTGGCTACACCTTC. Its translation: CASTPLGGGYTF. V usage is TRBV19 and J usage is TRBJ1-2; TRBD1 might be the D (5 bases). CDR1 LNHDA and CDR2 SQIVND come from the germline V gene (reference sequence). The CDR3 extends over 12 amino acids. V lost 7 bases and J 7 bases, leaving 13 bases between the germline ends.

About this clonotype itself: The likely explanation is a read error, given a far larger clone one base away. The V call is TRBV6-1, the J call TRBJ2-3; TRBD2 agrees at 11 bases. The CDR3 is 17 amino acids. CDR1 and CDR2 (germline): MNHNS, SASEGT. CDR3 residues: CAISDWDSGGARDTQYF. CDR3 coding DNA: TGTGCCATCAGTGACTGGGATAGCGGGGGGGCTAGAGATACGCAGTATTTT.

The gene calls are TRBV20-1 and TRBJ2-5; 10 nucleotides agree with TRBD2. Germline loops: CDR1 DFQATT, CDR2 SNEGSKA (reference sequence). J was trimmed by 4 bases and V by 4 bases; bases with no gene match: 9. CDR3 length equals 15 residues. The CDR3 reads CSAKKSGGAGETQYF. DNA of the CDR3: TGCAGTGCTAAGAAAAGCGGGGGGGCTGGAGAGACCCAGTACTTC.

This clonotype was seen repeatedly, ten times or more. The chain employs TRBV12-3 or TRBV12-4 and TRBJ1-2, with 9 bases aligning to TRBD1. Losses at the gene ends were 5 bases for V and 4 bases for J; bases not matched to a gene: 5. The CDR3 length is 14 residues. CDR3 in DNA: TGTGCCAGCAGTCTTTTGGACAGGGGCTATGGCTACACCTTC. It specifies CASSLLDRGYGYTF.

This clonotype has ten or more counts. The junction does not match germline at one end; this may be a read error. This sequence joins TRBV20-1 and TRBJ1-1; D is ambiguous. The germline V gene encodes CDR1 DFQATT and CDR2 SNEGSKA (reference sequence). CDR3 size: 13 residues. The CDR3: CSAGYSLNTGAFF. The DNA of the CDR3 is TGCAGTGCTGGGTACAGCTTGAACACTGGAGCTTTCTTT.

This clonotype has ten or more counts. The V gene is TRBV7-3, the J gene TRBJ2-1; D gene ambiguous. The germline gives CDR1 SGHTA, CDR2 FQGTGA. The CDR3 covers 15 residues. V dropped 2 bases and J dropped 1 base, with 9 bases sitting between them. This chain's CDR3 is CASSLGMTSYNEQFF. CDR3 DNA sequence: TGTGCCAGCAGCTTAGGGATGACTTCCTACAATGAGCAGTTCTTC.

This clonotype was counted at least ten times. J is TRBJ2-2 and V is TRBV5-8; 10 bases fit TRBD1. Trimming took 3 bases from V and 5 from J; bases not matched to a gene: 7. This CDR3 comprises 16 residues. Germline loops: CDR1 SGHTS, CDR2 YDEGEE. The CDR3 loop reads CASSSPDRGRTGELFF. The CDR3 DNA is TGTGCCAGCAGCTCCCCTGACAGGGGGCGGACCGGGGAGCTGTTTTTT.

This clonotype was recorded at least ten times. The V call is TRBV4-1, the J call TRBJ2-5; D unclear. The V end lost 0 bases, the J end lost 1 base, and 9 bases lay between the germline ends. CDR3 length equals 15 residues. Germline CDR1 and CDR2: MGHRA and YSYEKL. In DNA form, the CDR3 reads TGCGCCAGCAGCCAAGATCGGAACCCCCAAGAGACCCAGTACTTC. As protein: CASSQDRNPQETQYF.

A word on this clonotype: A far larger clone is just one base off, so this is likely a read error. The CDR3 region is CASISRQVRGDCGYTF. The CDR3 bases are TGTGCCAGCATTTCTCGACAGGTCCGAGGGGACTGTGGCTACACCTTC. The chain recombines TRBV6-4 with TRBJ1-2, with a weak D call TRBD1 (6 bases). The CDR3 runs 16 residues. The V gene's germline CDR1 is MRHNA and CDR2 SNTAGT. The V end lost 7 bases, the J end lost 7 bases, and 25 bases lay between the germline ends.

The chain links TRBV12-3 or TRBV12-4 to TRBJ2-2; D is undetermined. This CDR3 is built from 15 residues. The V gene lost 5 bases and the J gene lost 6 bases, with 16 bases spanning the gap. CDR3 DNA: TGTGCCAGCAGTCTCATGGTGCGCGGTCCCGGGGAGCTGTTTTTT. This translates into CASSLMVRGPGELFF.

This sequence joins TRBV27 and TRBJ2-1; perhaps D is TRBD1 or TRBD2 (5 bases each). Germline V gene data show CDR1 as MNHEY and CDR2 as SMNVEV (reference sequence). The CDR3 loop spans 17 amino acids. The V end lost 7 bases, the J end lost 0 bases, and 19 bases lay between the germline ends. For the CDR3, the DNA is TGTGCCAGCATATTTACACGGGGCTCTCCCTCCTACAATGAGCAGTTCTTC. Its protein product is CASIFTRGSPSYNEQFF.

This clonotype was detected ten times or more. The chain carries TRBV18 and TRBJ2-1; perhaps TRBD1 as D (5 bases). V was clipped by 0 bases and J by 8 bases, with 14 bases between them. Germline V gene lookup returns CDR1 KGHSH and CDR2 LQKENI. The CDR3 is 15 residues long. The DNA for the CDR3 is TGTGCCAGCTCACCACCGGCAGGCCTCAGGGATGAGCAGTTCTTC. Translating it yields CASSPPAGLRDEQFF.

In regard to this clonotype: One end of the junction does not line up with germline, which may come from a read error. V and J are TRBV28 and TRBJ2-1, with D perhaps matching TRBD1 (6 bases). Per the germline V gene, CDR1 is MDHEN and CDR2 is SYDVKM. The CDR3 has 19 amino acids. CDR3 amino acids: CATSFRHPPRQGNYNEQFF. For the CDR3, the DNA is TGTGCCACCAGTTTCAGGCATCCTCCGAGGCAGGGGAACTACAATGAGCAGTTCTTC.

This clonotype was detected ten times or more. The chain couples TRBV6-1 to TRBJ1-6; D uncertain. The V gene lost 4 bases and the J gene lost 15 bases, with 10 bases spanning the gap. Germline CDR1 reads MNHNS; CDR2 reads SASEGT. This CDR3 is 11 amino acids long. The CDR3 coding sequence is TGTGCCAGCAGTGTAACGGTAGACCTCCACTTT. Residues: CASSVTVDLHF.

Comment on this clonotype: A far larger clone is one nucleotide away, so this likely arose from a read error. The J gene is TRBJ2-1, the V gene TRBV7-9; D gene uncertain. The length of the CDR3 is 15 residues. V was clipped by 6 bases and J by 0 bases, with 12 bases between them. The germline V gene encodes CDR1 SEHNR and CDR2 FQNEAQ (reference sequence). This CDR3 reads CASRPFVGSYNEQFF. CDR3 coding DNA: TGTGCCAGCAGACCTTTCGTAGGCTCCTACAATGAGCAGTTCTTC. Using reference TRBV7-9 and TRBJ2-1 for the parts outside the CDR3, the full variable domain is DTGVSQNPRHKITKRGQNVTFRCDPISEHNRLYWYRQTLGQGPEFLTYFQNEAQLEKSRLLSDRFSAERPKGSFSTLEIQRTEQGDSAMYLCASRPFVGSYNEQFFGPGTRLTVL.

Points on this clonotype: This may come from a read error, since a much larger clone is one base off. J is TRBJ2-5 and V is TRBV20-1; no reliable D call. Trimming pared 4 bases from V and 5 bases from J, leaving 5 bases between. Germline V gene lookup returns CDR1 DFQATT and CDR2 SNEGSKA (reference sequence). The length of the CDR3 is 10 residues. The CDR3 region has the DNA TGCAGTGCTATTCGGGAGACCCAGTACTTC. Its translation is CSAIRETQYF.

The rearrangement links TRBV6-2 or TRBV6-3 to TRBJ1-5; possibly TRBD1 for D (5 bases). Per germline, CDR1 MNHEY and CDR2 SVGEGT. CDR3 length: 16 residues. Trimming took off 4 bases at V and 3 bases at J, with 16 bases between the two ends. CDR3 in amino acids: CASSSLGRGLNQPQHF. The CDR3 DNA is TGTGCCAGCAGTTCCCTGGGACGTGGCCTCAATCAGCCCCAGCATTTT.

There are many counts of this clonotype. The chain links TRBV6-4 to TRBJ2-2; 10 positions agree with TRBD1. Germline CDR1 reads MRHNA; CDR2 reads SNTAGT. The junction had 9 bases not matched to a gene; V was cut back by 5 bases and J by 6 bases. CDR3 length: 16 amino acids. The CDR3 DNA sequence: TGTGCCAGCAGTTTGGACAGGGGGAATCTCGCCGGGGAGCTGTTTTTT. It translates to CASSLDRGNLAGELFF.

Only a few counts were recorded for this clonotype. V and J are TRBV5-1 and TRBJ2-7; D is unresolved. V lost 4 bases, J lost 0 bases, and 11 bases lay in between. CDR3 length: 14 amino acids. Germline V gene lookup returns CDR1 SGHRS and CDR2 YFSETQ. CDR3 DNA sequence: TGCGCCAGCAGCATGAGCAAATTCTCCTACGAGCAGTACTTC. This gives the protein CASSMSKFSYEQYF.

At least ten counts were recorded for this clonotype. The chain carries TRBV20-1 and TRBJ2-3; TRBD2 agrees at 11 bases. The CDR3 is made up of 17 amino acids. With 5 bases clipped from V and 4 bases from J, the junction kept 14 bases outside the gene matches. The V gene's germline CDR1 is DFQATT and CDR2 SNEGSKA (reference sequence). Here the CDR3 reads CSAQGTSGQNGADTQYF. The CDR3 DNA reads TGCAGTGCTCAAGGGACTAGCGGCCAAAACGGCGCAGATACGCAGTATTTT.

The V gene is TRBV20-1, the J gene TRBJ2-7, with D perhaps TRBD1 (6 bases). Trimming pared 6 bases from V and 6 bases from J, leaving 21 bases between. Germline V gene lookup returns CDR1 DFQATT and CDR2 SNEGSKA (reference sequence). This CDR3 region has 14 residues. Here the CDR3 DNA reads TGCAGTGCCAAAGCAGGGGTCACTTTGAGCGAGCAGTACTTC. It specifies CSAKAGVTLSEQYF.

By proportion, this clonotype is medium-sized. This chain joins TRBV12-3 or TRBV12-4 and TRBJ1-1, with D maybe TRBD1 (6 bases). The CDR3 runs 14 residues. V was trimmed by 1 base and J by 3 bases, leaving 9 bases between them. CDR3 region: CASSLGQGHTEAFF. In DNA form, the CDR3 reads TGTGCCAGCAGTTTAGGGCAGGGGCACACTGAAGCTTTCTTT.

V usage is TRBV7-9 and J usage is TRBJ2-5, with TRBD1 as a possible D gene (5 bases). The DNA end is more similar to TRBJ2-1, so the J call may be wrong. The CDR3 runs to 14 residues. Germline assignment: CDR1 SEHNR and CDR2 FQNEAQ (reference sequence). The CDR3 DNA follows: TGTGCCAGCAGCTTTTCAGGGCCTGGCATTGGGCAGTTCTTC. Translating gives CASSFSGPGIGQFF.

In this sample, this clonotype turned up many times. V is TRBV12-3 or TRBV12-4 and J is TRBJ1-4; 10 bases are shared with TRBD1. With V trimmed by 3 bases and J by 2 bases, 0 bases remained unmatched. The CDR3 has 15 residues. In DNA, the CDR3 is TGTGCCAGCAGTTTGGGACAGGGGACTAATGAAAAACTGTTTTTT. Residues: CASSLGQGTNEKLFF.

In this sample, this clonotype turned up many times. The chain combines TRBV19 with TRBJ1-2, with 7 nucleotides matching TRBD1. This CDR3 is 14 amino acids long. V lost 5 bases and J lost 3; bases outside the gene matches: 6. Germline values: CDR1 LNHDA, CDR2 SQIVND (reference sequence). The CDR3 DNA reads TGTGCCAGTAGTTCTCGGAGGGGGCACTATGGCTACACCTTC. Its translation: CASSSRRGHYGYTF.

This clonotype showed up many times. This chain links TRBV12-3 or TRBV12-4 with TRBJ1-1; D unresolved. The V end was cut by 1 base, the J end by 1 base, with 7 bases between. The CDR3 has 14 amino acids. The CDR3 reads CASSLGGENTEAFF. The DNA for the CDR3 is TGTGCCAGCAGTTTAGGGGGAGAGAACACTGAAGCTTTCTTT.

The chain couples TRBV27 to TRBJ2-1; TRBD2 aligns across 10 bases. This CDR3 comprises 14 residues. Germline values: CDR1 MNHEY, CDR2 SMNVEV (reference sequence). The ends lost 6 bases at V and 4 bases at J; junction bases unmatched: 3. The CDR3, as DNA: TGTGCCAGCAGATGGACTAGCGGTTACAATGAGCAGTTCTTC. It specifies CASRWTSGYNEQFF.

This clonotype turned up a few times. The V and J genes are TRBV2 and TRBJ1-2; possibly TRBD1 for D (5 bases). Looked up from germline, CDR1 is SNHLY and CDR2 is FYNNEI. Between the trimmed V and J ends, which lost 6 bases and 6 bases, there was a span of 14 bases. The CDR3 sequence is 13 residues long. CDR3 loop: CASSPEAGHGYTF. The CDR3 DNA reads as TGTGCCAGCAGCCCGGAGGCAGGGCATGGCTACACCTTC. Full variable domain (outside the CDR3, taken from reference TRBV2 and TRBJ1-2): EPEVTQTPSHQVTQMGQEVILRCVPISNHLYFYWYRQILGQKVEFLVSFYNNEISEKSEIFDDQFSVERPDGSNFTLKIRSTKLEDSAMYFCASSPEAGHGYTFGSGTRLTVV.

This clonotype came up many times. The chain links TRBV20-1 to TRBJ2-2; perhaps D is TRBD1 or TRBD2 (7 bases each). Per the germline V gene, CDR1 is DFQATT and CDR2 is SNEGSKA (reference sequence). The length of the CDR3 is 14 residues. V was pared by 3 bases and J by 7 bases, with 15 bases between. CDR3: CSARETGTNGELFF. For the CDR3, the DNA is TGCAGTGCTAGGGAGACAGGGACTAACGGGGAGCTGTTTTTT.

Details on this clonotype: A far larger clone is just one base off, so this is likely a read error. The chain combines TRBV7-9 with TRBJ1-6; a possible D gene is TRBD1 (5 bases). CDR3 length: 15 amino acids. Deletions cut 5 bases from V and 7 bases from J, with 15 bases between. In germline, CDR1 is SEHNR, CDR2 FQNEAQ (reference sequence). CDR3 bases: TGTGCCAGCAGCACGACAGTGGGCAGAAATTCACCCCTCCACTTT. Protein sequence: CASSTTVGRNSPLHF.